Described below is a single T cell receptor beta chain sequence and its context. Its antigen remains undetermined. Base quality data are lacking; no much larger clone is found one base away. The data stem from a study of radiotherapy plus CTLA-4 blockade in lung cancer listed by TCRdb under 2018. About the study as a whole: Objective responses occurred in approximately 19% of enrolled patients, and under 40% achieved disease control.

Trimming at the junction amounts to 0 bases on V and 7 bases on J, and the germline ends lie 3 bases apart. CDR1 and CDR2 are read off the germline V gene as SGHTS and YDEGEE. The CDR3 covers 11 residues, taking in both the cysteine and the phenylalanine. CDR3 DNA only is kept here, 33 bases in frame from base 1. The study tested focal radiation therapy combined with CTLA-4 blockade (ipilimumab) in patients with chemo-refractory metastatic non-small-cell lung cancer. Library construction relied on the immunoSEQ multiplex PCR assay. The clones in this table, taken by TCRdb from immuneACCESS, are in-frame only. Not every clone is retained; where verified, under half of the shortfall comes from an unresolved V gene, and the cause of the rest is unknown. Present in this sample are fewer than 85,000 clones, around 84% of which were seen just once. The ten largest account for about 0.95% of the sample.

The paper as a whole reports these results and caveats: Early dynamic changes in blood T cell clones, together with increased serum interferon-beta after radiation, were reported as the strongest predictors of response. After treatment with radiotherapy and ipilimumab, TCR clones that originated in tumors expanded in peripheral blood.

Sequencing was performed on peripheral blood, taken from a patient treated with radiotherapy plus ipilimumab. This receptor chain uses TRBV5-8 and TRBJ2-3, with the D gene uncertain. This receptor was obtained from a human donor with non-small cell lung cancer who had stable disease on radiotherapy plus ipilimumab. The CDR3 is CASSLDYTQYF. DNA sequence: TGTGCCAGCAGCTTGGACTATACGCAGTATTTT.